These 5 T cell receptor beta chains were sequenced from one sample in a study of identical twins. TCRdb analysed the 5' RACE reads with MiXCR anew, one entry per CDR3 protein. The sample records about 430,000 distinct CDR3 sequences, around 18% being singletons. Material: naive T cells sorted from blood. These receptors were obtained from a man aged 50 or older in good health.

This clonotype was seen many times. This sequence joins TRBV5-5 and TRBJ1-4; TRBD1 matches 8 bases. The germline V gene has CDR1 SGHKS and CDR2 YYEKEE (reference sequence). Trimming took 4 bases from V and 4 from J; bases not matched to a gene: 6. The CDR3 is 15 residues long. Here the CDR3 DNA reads TGTGCCAGCAGCCCGGGGACAGGTGTTAATGAAAAACTGTTTTTT. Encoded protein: CASSPGTGVNEKLFF.

The CDR3 sequence is CSARDPVGVFF. CDR3 nucleotide sequence: TGCAGTGCTAGAGATCCGGTGGGTGTCTTCTTT. The chain couples TRBV20-1 to TRBJ1-1; no clear D. Deletions cut 0 bases from V and 14 bases from J, with 13 bases between. In germline, CDR1 is DFQATT, CDR2 SNEGSKA (reference sequence). The CDR3 spans 11 residues.

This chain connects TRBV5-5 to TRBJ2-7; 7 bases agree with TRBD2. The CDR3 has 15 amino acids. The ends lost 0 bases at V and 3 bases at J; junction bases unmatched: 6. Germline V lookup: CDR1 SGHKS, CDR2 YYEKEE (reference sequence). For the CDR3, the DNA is TGTGCCAGCAGCTTGGAACTAGCGAGGGGCTACGAGCAGTACTTC. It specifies CASSLELARGYEQYF.

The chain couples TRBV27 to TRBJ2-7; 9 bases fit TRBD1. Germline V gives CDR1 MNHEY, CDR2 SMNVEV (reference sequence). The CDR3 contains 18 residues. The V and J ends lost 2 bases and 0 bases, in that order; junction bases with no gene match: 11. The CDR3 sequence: CASSLTPFPGQGSYEQYF. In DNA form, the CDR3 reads TGTGCCAGCAGTTTAACACCGTTCCCGGGACAGGGCTCCTACGAGCAGTACTTC.

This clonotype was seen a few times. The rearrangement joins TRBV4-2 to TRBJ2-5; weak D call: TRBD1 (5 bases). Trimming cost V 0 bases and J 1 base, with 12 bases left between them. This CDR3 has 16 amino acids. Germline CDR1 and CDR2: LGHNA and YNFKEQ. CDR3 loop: CASSQDRRGIQETQYF. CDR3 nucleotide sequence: TGTGCCAGCAGCCAAGATCGAAGGGGTATCCAAGAGACCCAGTACTTC.